This T cell receptor beta chain stems from a study of T-cell reconstitution after alpha-beta-depleted transplantation in children. This clonotype was found many times. No antigen is known for it. The TCRbeta library incorporated unique molecular identifiers. MiXCR, applied by TCRdb to the PCR reads, yields one record per CDR3 protein. The data show hundreds of thousands of distinct CDR3 sequences, roughly 7.7% seen once. V was clipped by 4 bases and J by 1 base, with 1 base between them. This CDR3 has 11 amino acids. Study-level points and caveats: Surviving recipient T cells and thymic progenitors underlay high day-60 TCRbeta diversity in some patients.

The specimen comprised PBMCs, mostly from graft donor cells, sampled 180 days after TCRalphabeta/CD19-depleted stem cell transplant. This clonotype was sampled from a male patient younger than 18 who had a stem cell transplant for acute lymphoblastic leukemia, so the T cells may come from the graft donor. The chain carries TRBV12-3 or TRBV12-4 and TRBJ1-1; D gene ambiguous. The chain's CDR3 is CASSWNTEAFF. CDR3 DNA sequence: TGTGCCAGCAGTTGGAACACTGAAGCTTTCTTT.